What follows is one TCR beta chain and its context. What it binds is unknown. The repertoire was sequenced with immunoSEQ multiplex PCR; TCRdb's copy has only in-frame clones and lacks some. The table shows some 130,000 clones, with just over 85% occurring only once. The source of the sample is a study of T cell responses to AZD1222 COVID-19 vaccine. Study-level findings and limits: Clonal diversity was possibly underestimated, and the donors were mostly white British, with more females. Two AZD1222 administrations were followed by greater Spike-specific TCR breadth and depth.

This CDR3 comprises 13 residues. CDR1 SSHAT and CDR2 FNYEAQ come from the germline V gene (reference sequence). V dropped 5 bases and J dropped 1 base, with 8 bases sitting between them. Here the sequenced sample was peripheral blood, taken on day 0 of AZD1222 vaccination. The chain carries TRBV7-7 and TRBJ1-1; a weak D match, TRBD1 (5 bases). This clonotype originated in an adult in good health. The CDR3 region is CASSPTENTEAFF. The CDR3 nucleotides read TGTGCCAGCAGCCCGACAGAGAACACTGAAGCTTTCTTT.